The rows below give T cell receptor beta chains drawn from one sample of a study of response to subunit inactivated influenza vaccine. TCRdb re-analysed the RT-PCR reads in MiXCR, keeping a single row per CDR3 protein. Of hundreds of thousands of distinct CDR3 sequences listed, around 15% are singletons. The source was PBMCs from blood, collected 14 to 15 days before vaccination. The receptors here all came from a man aged 50 to 60 who received an inactivated influenza vaccine. CDR3s include the opening cysteine and the closing phenylalanine or tryptophan. D genes are given only for firm matches. Size is stated for part of the rows, as once, few or many counts, or as a class when the clone is expanded.

CDR3aa,CDR3nt,abundance,v_gene,j_gene,d_gene
CASSLISGRALNYNEQFF,TGTGCCAGCAGCTTAATAAGCGGGAGGGCCTTGAACTACAATGAGCAGTTCTTC,.,TRBV11-2,TRBJ2-1,TRBD2
CASSYNPRQSGAQETQYF,TGTGCCAGCAGTTATAACCCACGGCAATCCGGGGCCCAAGAGACCCAGTACTTC,few,TRBV6-2/TRBV6-3,TRBJ2-5,.
CASSRNPRAGGGEQFF,TGTGCCAGCAGTAGAAACCCCAGGGCGGGAGGGGGTGAGCAGTTCTTC,few,TRBV25-1,TRBJ2-1,TRBD2
CASSWGQGSYEQYF,TGTGCCAGCTCATGGGGACAGGGCTCCTACGAGCAGTACTTC,many,TRBV5-5,TRBJ2-7,TRBD1
CASSPNIWNSPYEQYF,TGCGCCAGCAGCCCTAATATTTGGAACTCTCCCTACGAGCAGTACTTC,many,TRBV5-1,TRBJ2-7,.
CASSSRTGGTEAFF,TGTGCCAGCAGTTCCCGGACAGGGGGTACTGAAGCCTTCTTT,.,TRBV6-5,TRBJ1-1,TRBD1
CASSSPPGTSGFYNEQFF,TGTGCCAGCAGTTCCCCACCCGGGACTAGCGGGTTCTACAATGAGCAGTTCTTC,.,TRBV6-5,TRBJ2-1,TRBD2
CASSSPPGSNTGELFF,TGTGCCAGCAGTTCCCCCCCCGGGTCCAACACCGGGGAGCTGTTTTTT,.,TRBV11-2,TRBJ2-2,.
CASRKQGTLNTEAFF,TGTGCCAGCAGGAAACAGGGGACCCTGAACACTGAAGCTTTCTTT,few,TRBV12-3/TRBV12-4,TRBJ1-1,TRBD1
CASSVESTQETQYF,TGTGCCAGCAGCGTAGAATCGACCCAGGAGACCCAGTACTTC,.,TRBV9,TRBJ2-5,.
CASRVAGGAFF,TGTGCCAGCAGAGTAGCGGGGGGAGCTTTCTTT,few,TRBV12-3/TRBV12-4,TRBJ1-1,.
CASSIGRTSYEQYF,TGCGCCAGCAGTATCGGCCGAACCTCCTACGAGCAGTACTTC,.,TRBV4-3,TRBJ2-7,.
CASSPQQPGNTIYF,TGTGCCAGCAGCCCGCAACAACCTGGAAACACCATATATTTT,few,TRBV7-9,TRBJ1-3,.
CSANQPGQHTETQYF,TGCAGTGCTAACCAGCCGGGACAGCACACGGAGACCCAGTACTTC,.,TRBV20-1,TRBJ2-5,TRBD1
CASSLEGGPIETQYF,TGTGCCAGCAGCTTGGAGGGAGGGCCAATAGAGACCCAGTACTTC,.,TRBV7-9,TRBJ2-5,TRBD2
CSASKRRGGLGTDTQYF,TGCAGTGCTAGCAAAAGGCGGGGGGGGCTCGGCACAGATACGCAGTATTTT,.,TRBV20-1,TRBJ2-3,TRBD2
CASRGQTYGEQFF,TGTGCCAGCAGGGGACAGACCTACGGGGAGCAGTTCTTC,few,TRBV7-6,TRBJ2-1,TRBD1
CASSLISRGPPAEAFF,TGCGCCAGCAGCTTGATCAGCAGGGGACCTCCCGCTGAAGCTTTCTTT,many,TRBV5-1,TRBJ1-1,.
CASSLTWIQTDTQYF,TGTGCCAGCAGCTTGACATGGATTCAGACAGATACGCAGTATTTT,.,TRBV7-2,TRBJ2-3,.
CASSLLTGGYEQYF,TGTGCCAGCAGCTTACTAACAGGGGGCTACGAGCAGTACTTC,many,TRBV7-9,TRBJ2-7,TRBD1
CSVGSGLEGYTF,TGCAGCGTCGGTTCAGGGTTGGAAGGCTACACCTTC,.,TRBV29-1,TRBJ1-2,.
CASSATGTSRINEQFF,TGTGCCAGCAGCGCGACCGGGACTAGCAGGATCAATGAGCAGTTCTTC,.,TRBV3-1,TRBJ2-1,TRBD2
CASSPLTGTGANVLTF,TGTGCCAGCTCACCGTTGACAGGGACCGGGGCCAACGTCCTGACTTTC,many,TRBV18,TRBJ2-6,TRBD1
CASSQDLRAGGRETQYF,TGTGCCAGCAGCCAAGATCTCCGAGCGGGGGGGCGAGAGACCCAGTACTTC,few,TRBV4-2,TRBJ2-5,TRBD2
CASSQDRGTSTSSYNEQFF,TGTGCCAGCAGCCAAGATCGTGGGACTAGCACCAGCTCCTACAATGAGCAGTTCTTC,many,TRBV4-2,TRBJ2-1,TRBD2
CRAQKVAGNEQFF,TGCAGAGCGCAGAAGGTAGCGGGCAATGAGCAGTTCTTC,few,TRBV20-1,TRBJ2-1,TRBD2
CASSLAGAENTGELFF,TGCGCCAGCAGCTTGGCCGGTGCAGAGAACACCGGGGAGCTGTTTTTT,many,TRBV5-1,TRBJ2-2,.
CASSLGPGGYEQYF,TGTGCCAGCAGCTTGGGTCCGGGGGGCTACGAGCAGTACTTC,.,TRBV5-6,TRBJ2-7,TRBD2
CSARTGTLQETQYF,TGCAGTGCTAGAACCGGGACCCTCCAAGAGACCCAGTACTTC,.,TRBV20-1,TRBJ2-5,.
CASKVFGTGGYSYGYTF,TGTGCCAGTAAGGTCTTCGGTACAGGGGGCTATAGCTATGGCTACACCTTC,.,TRBV19,TRBJ1-2,TRBD1
CASSRAGSNTEAFF,TGTGCCAGCAGCCGGGCGGGGTCAAACACTGAAGCTTTCTTT,few,TRBV4-2,TRBJ1-1,.
CASSLGHSGNIQYF,TGCGCCAGCAGCTTGGGGCACAGTGGAAACATTCAGTACTTC,.,TRBV5-1,TRBJ2-4,.
CASSLEGDDVLGFF,TGCGCCAGCAGCTTGGAAGGGGACGATGTCCTTGGGTTCTTC,many,TRBV5-1,TRBJ2-1,.
CASSLSRARETQYF,TGTGCCAGCAGCTTGTCTAGGGCCCGAGAGACCCAGTACTTC,few,TRBV7-2,TRBJ2-5,.
CSVARGAGEQYF,TGCAGCGTTGCCAGGGGGGCAGGCGAGCAGTACTTC,.,TRBV29-1,TRBJ2-7,.
CRTGGKGDEQFF,TGCAGAACAGGGGGAAAAGGGGATGAGCAGTTCTTC,.,TRBV29-1,TRBJ2-1,TRBD1